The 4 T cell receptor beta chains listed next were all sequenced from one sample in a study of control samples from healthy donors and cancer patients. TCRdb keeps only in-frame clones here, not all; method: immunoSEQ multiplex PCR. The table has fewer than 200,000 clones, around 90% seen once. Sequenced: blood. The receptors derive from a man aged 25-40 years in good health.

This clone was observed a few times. CDR3 nucleotides: TGTGCCAGCAGCTTGGACACCTTGGGAGGAAACACCATATATTTT. Its translation: CASSLDTLGGNTIYF. The chain is built from TRBV5-4 and TRBJ1-3; D gene uncertain. The CDR3 has 15 residues. Trimming pared 0 bases from V and 4 bases from J, leaving 11 bases between. Per germline, CDR1 SGHNT and CDR2 YYREEE (reference sequence).

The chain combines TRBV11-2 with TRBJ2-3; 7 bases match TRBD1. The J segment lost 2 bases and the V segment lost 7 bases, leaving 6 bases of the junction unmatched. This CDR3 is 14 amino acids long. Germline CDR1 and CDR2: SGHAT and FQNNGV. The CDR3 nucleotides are TGTGCCAGCACGAAGACAGGGCTCACAGATACGCAGTATTTT. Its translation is CASTKTGLTDTQYF.

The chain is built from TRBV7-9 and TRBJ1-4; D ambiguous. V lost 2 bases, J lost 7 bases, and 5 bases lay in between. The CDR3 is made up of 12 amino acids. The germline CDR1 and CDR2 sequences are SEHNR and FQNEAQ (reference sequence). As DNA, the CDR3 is TGTGCCAGCAGCTTATGGCCTGAAAAACTGTTTTTT. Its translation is CASSLWPEKLFF.

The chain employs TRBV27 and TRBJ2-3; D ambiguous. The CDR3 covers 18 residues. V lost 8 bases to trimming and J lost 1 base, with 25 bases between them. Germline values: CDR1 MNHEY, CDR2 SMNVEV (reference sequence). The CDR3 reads CASGGRGKELLGTDTQYF. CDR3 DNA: TGTGCCAGCGGCGGCAGAGGAAAAGAGCTTCTAGGCACAGATACGCAGTATTTT.